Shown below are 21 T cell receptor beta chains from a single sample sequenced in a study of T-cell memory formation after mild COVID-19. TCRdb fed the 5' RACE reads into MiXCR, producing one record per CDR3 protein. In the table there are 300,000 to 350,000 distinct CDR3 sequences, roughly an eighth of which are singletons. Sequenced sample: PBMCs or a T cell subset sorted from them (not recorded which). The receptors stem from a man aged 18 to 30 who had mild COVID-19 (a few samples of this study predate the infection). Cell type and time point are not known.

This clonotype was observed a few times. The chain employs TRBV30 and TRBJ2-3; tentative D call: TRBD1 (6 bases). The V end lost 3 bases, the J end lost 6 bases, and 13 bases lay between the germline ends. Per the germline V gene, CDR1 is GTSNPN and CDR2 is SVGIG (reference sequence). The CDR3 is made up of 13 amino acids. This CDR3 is CAWSRGGEDTQYF. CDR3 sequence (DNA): TGTGCCTGGAGCCGAGGGGGTGAGGATACGCAGTATTTT. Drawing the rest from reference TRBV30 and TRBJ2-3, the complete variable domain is SQTIHQWPATLVQPVGSPLSLECTVEGTSNPNLYWYRQAAGRGLQLLFYSVGIGQISSEVPQNLSASRPQDRQFILSSKKLLLSDSGFYLCAWSRGGEDTQYFGPGTRLTVL.

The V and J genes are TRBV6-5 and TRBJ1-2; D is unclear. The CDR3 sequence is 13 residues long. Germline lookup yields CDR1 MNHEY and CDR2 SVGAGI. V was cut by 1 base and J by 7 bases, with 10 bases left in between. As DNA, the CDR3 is TGTGCCAGCAGTTACTTAAGGGAGGGTGGCTACACCTTC. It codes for CASSYLREGGYTF.

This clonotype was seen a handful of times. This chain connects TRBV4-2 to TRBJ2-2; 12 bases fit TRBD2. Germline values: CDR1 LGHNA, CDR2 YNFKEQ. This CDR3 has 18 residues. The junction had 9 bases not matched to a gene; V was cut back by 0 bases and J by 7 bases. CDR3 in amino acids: CASSQEWPSGGDGGELFF. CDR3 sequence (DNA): TGTGCCAGCAGCCAAGAATGGCCTAGCGGGGGGGATGGCGGGGAGCTGTTTTTT.

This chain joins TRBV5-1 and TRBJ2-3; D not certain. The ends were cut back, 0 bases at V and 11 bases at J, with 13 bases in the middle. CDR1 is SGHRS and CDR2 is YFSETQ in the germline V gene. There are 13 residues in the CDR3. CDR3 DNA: TGCGCCAGCAGCTTGGACTACGGTAATAGGCAGTATTTT. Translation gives CASSLDYGNRQYF.

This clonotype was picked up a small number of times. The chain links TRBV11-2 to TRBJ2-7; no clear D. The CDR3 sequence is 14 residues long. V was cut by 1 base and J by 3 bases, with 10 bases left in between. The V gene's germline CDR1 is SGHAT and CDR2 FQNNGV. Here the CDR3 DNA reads TGTGCCAGCAGCTTAGGGCCCCCTTACTACGAGCAGTACTTC. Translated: CASSLGPPYYEQYF.

CDR3 in amino acids: CASSLFGGASGELFF. In DNA, the CDR3 is TGTGCCAGCAGTTTATTCGGGGGGGCTTCCGGGGAGCTGTTTTTT. The V and J genes are TRBV12-3 or TRBV12-4 and TRBJ2-2; 8 bases are a match to TRBD2. The CDR3 spans 15 residues. With V trimmed by 2 bases and J by 6 bases, 5 bases remained unmatched.

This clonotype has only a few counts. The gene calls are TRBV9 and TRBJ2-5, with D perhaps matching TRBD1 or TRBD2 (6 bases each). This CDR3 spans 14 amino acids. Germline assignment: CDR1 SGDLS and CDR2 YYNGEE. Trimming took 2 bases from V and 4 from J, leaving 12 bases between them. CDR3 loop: CASSVRGPPETQYF. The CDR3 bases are TGTGCCAGCAGCGTCCGGGGGCCTCCAGAGACCCAGTACTTC.

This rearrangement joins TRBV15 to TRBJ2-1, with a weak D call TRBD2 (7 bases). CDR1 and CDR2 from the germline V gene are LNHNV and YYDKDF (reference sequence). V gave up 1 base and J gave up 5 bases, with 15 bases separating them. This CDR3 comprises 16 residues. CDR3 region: CATSRVDGGRNNEQFF. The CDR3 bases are TGTGCCACCAGCAGAGTTGACGGGGGGCGAAACAATGAGCAGTTCTTC.

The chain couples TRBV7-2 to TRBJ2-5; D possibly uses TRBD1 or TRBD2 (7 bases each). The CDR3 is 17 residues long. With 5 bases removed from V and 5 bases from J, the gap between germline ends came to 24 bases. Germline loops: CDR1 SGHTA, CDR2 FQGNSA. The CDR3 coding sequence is TGTGCCAGCAGCCAGCCCCTCGTCAGGGGGGGTCGGGAGACCCAGTACTTC. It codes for CASSQPLVRGGRETQYF.

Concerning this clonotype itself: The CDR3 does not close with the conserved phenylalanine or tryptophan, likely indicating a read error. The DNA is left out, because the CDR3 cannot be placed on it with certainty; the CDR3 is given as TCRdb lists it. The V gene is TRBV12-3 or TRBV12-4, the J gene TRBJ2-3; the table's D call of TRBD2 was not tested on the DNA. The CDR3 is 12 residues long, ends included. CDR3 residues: CASSRLGASGVM.

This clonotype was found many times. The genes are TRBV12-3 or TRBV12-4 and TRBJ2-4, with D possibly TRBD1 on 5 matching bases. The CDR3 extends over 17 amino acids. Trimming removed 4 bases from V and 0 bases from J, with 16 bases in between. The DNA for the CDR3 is TGTGCCAGCAGTTCCCCGCGACAGCTTCTAGCCAAAAACATTCAGTACTTC. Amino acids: CASSSPRQLLAKNIQYF.

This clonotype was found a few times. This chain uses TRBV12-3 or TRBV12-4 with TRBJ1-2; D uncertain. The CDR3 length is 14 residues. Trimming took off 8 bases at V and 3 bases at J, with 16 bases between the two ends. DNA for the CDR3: TGTGCCAGCTGGGGAACCCGGTTCTACTATGGCTACACCTTC. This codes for CASWGTRFYYGYTF.

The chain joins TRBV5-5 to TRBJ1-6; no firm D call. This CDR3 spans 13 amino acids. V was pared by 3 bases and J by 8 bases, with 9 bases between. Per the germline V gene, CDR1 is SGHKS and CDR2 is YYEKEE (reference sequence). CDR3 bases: TGTGCCAGCAGCTCCCCACTGGATTCACCCCTCCACTTT. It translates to CASSSPLDSPLHF.

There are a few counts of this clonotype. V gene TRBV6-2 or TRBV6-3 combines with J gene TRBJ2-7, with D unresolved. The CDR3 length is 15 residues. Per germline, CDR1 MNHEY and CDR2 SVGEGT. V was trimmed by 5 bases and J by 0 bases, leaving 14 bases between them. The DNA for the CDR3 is TGTGCCAGCAGTCACGCGACAATGGTCTCCTACGAGCAGTACTTC. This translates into CASSHATMVSYEQYF.

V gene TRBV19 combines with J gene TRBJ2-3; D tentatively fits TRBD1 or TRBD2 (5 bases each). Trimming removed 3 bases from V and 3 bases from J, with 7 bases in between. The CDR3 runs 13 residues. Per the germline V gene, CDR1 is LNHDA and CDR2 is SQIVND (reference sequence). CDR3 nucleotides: TGTGCCAGTAGTATTTGGGGGACAGATACGCAGTATTTT. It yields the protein CASSIWGTDTQYF.

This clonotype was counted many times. CDR3 bases: TGTGCCAGCAGTGAATATAAAAGCGGGGGGGGCACAGATACGCAGTATTTT. This gives the protein CASSEYKSGGGTDTQYF. This sequence joins TRBV25-1 and TRBJ2-3, with 10 bases fitting TRBD2. The germline CDR1 and CDR2 sequences are MGHDK and SYGVNS. The V gene end was trimmed by 0 bases and the J gene end by 1 base; junction bases not matched to a gene: 4. The CDR3 contains 17 residues.

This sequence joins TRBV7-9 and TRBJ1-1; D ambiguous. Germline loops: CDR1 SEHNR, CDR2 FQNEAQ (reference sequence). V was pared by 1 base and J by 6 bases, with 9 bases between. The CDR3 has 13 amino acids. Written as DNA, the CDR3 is TGTGCCAGCAGCTTAGGAGATGCTGCTGAAGCTTTCTTT. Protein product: CASSLGDAAEAFF.

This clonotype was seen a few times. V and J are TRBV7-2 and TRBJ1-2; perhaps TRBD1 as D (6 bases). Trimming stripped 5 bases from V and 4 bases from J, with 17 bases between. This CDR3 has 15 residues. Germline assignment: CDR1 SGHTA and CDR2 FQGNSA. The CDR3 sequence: CASSLQGGALYGYTF. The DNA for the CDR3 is TGTGCCAGCAGCCTACAGGGAGGGGCTCTCTATGGCTACACCTTC.

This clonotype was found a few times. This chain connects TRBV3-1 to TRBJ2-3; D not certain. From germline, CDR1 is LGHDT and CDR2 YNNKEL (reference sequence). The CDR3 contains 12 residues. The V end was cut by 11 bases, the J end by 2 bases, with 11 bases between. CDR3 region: CASGSATDTQYF. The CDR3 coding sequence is TGTGCCTCCGGGTCCGCCACAGATACGCAGTATTTT.

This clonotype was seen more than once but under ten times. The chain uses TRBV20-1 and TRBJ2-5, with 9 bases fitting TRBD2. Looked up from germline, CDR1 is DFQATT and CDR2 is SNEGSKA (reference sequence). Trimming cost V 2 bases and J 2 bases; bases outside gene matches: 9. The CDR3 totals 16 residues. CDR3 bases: TGCAGTGCTAGACCTCTCGCTAGCGGGGAACAAGAGACCCAGTACTTC. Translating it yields CSARPLASGEQETQYF.

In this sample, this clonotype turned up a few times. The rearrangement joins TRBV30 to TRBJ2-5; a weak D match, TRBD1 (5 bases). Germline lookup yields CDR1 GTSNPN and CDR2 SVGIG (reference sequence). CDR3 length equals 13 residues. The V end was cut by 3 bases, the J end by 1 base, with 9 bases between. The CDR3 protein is CAWSQGSQETQYF. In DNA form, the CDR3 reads TGTGCCTGGAGCCAGGGCAGCCAAGAGACCCAGTACTTC.